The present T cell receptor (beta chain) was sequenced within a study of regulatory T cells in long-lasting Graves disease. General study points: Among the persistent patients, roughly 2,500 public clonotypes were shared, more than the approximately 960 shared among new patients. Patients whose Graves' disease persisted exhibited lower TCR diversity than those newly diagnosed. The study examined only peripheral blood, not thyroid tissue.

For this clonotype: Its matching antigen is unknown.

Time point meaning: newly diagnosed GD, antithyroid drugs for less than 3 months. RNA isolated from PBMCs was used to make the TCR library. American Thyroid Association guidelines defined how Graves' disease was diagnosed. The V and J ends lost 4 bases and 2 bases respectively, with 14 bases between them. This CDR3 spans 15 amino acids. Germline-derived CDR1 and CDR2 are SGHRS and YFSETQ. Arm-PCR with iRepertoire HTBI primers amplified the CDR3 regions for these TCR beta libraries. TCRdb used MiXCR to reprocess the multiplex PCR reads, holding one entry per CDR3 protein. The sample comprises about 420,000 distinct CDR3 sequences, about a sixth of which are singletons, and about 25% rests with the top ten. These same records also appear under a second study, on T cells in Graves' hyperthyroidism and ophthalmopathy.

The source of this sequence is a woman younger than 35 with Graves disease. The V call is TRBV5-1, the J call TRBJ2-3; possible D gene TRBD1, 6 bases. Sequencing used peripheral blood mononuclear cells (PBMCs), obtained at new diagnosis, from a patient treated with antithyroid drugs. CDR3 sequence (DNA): TGCGCCAGCAGCCGCGGCAGGGGAATCACAGATACGCAGTATTTT. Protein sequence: CASSRGRGITDTQYF.